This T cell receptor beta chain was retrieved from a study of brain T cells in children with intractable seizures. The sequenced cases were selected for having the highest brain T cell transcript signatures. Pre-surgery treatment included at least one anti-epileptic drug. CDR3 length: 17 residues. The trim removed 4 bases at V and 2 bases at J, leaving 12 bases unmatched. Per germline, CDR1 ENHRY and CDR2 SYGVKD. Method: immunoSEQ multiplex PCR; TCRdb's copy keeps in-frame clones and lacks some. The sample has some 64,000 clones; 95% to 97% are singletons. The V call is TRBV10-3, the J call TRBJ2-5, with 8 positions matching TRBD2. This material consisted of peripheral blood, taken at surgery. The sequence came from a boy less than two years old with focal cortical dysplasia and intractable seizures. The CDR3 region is CAISGGYPGGLQETQYF. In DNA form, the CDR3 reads TGTGCCATCAGTGGAGGTTATCCGGGGGGGCTGCAAGAGACCCAGTACTTC.